Sequencing of this T cell receptor beta chain was carried out in a study of cytomegalovirus exposure and HLA in healthy donors. This clone came up a few times. Primers for the PCR totalled 60 Vbeta and 13 Jbeta. The data were produced by immunoSEQ multiplex PCR, yet TCRdb's version contains in-frame clones alone and is incomplete. The sample records 95,000 or so clones, 60% to 85% being singletons. Donors were nominally healthy when sampled, though unrecorded immune exposures were likely. Germline CDR1 and CDR2: SGHDN and FVKESK. The V gene lost 3 bases and the J gene lost 9 bases, with 12 bases spanning the gap. This CDR3 is built from 12 residues.

The rearrangement joins TRBV14 to TRBJ2-7; D may be TRBD1 (5 bases). This receptor was obtained from a woman in her thirties or forties in good health and CMV-seronegative. The specimen was PBMCs. The CDR3 reads CASSHVDSRQYF. CDR3 coding DNA: TGTGCCAGCAGCCATGTCGACAGTCGGCAGTACTTC.